A single sample gave rise to the 14 T cell receptor beta chains below, sequenced in a study of blood T cell repertoires in COVID-19. TCRdb keeps only in-frame clones here, not all; method: immunoSEQ multiplex PCR. The repertoire has more than 300,000 clones, 88% of them found once; the top ten carry 0.9% to 1.5%. Material for sequencing was PBMCs or T cells enriched from blood (not recorded which). Source of these receptors: a woman in her late teens or twenties who had recovered from COVID-19.

The chain couples TRBV28 to TRBJ2-5; tentative D call: TRBD2 (7 bases). CDR3 length equals 15 residues. Trimming pared 6 bases from V and 1 base from J, leaving 15 bases between. The germline CDR1 and CDR2 sequences are MDHEN and SYDVKM. CDR3: CASRPNGGRQETQYF. The CDR3 region has the DNA TGTGCCAGCAGGCCTAACGGGGGGCGCCAAGAGACCCAGTACTTC. The entire variable domain, with the rest obtained from reference TRBV28 and TRBJ2-5, is as follows: DVKVTQSSRYLVKRTGEKVFLECVQDMDHENMFWYRQDPGLGLRLIYFSYDVKMKEKGDIPEGYSVSREKKERFSLILESASTNQTSMYLCASRPNGGRQETQYFGPGTRLLVL.

The rearrangement links TRBV2 to TRBJ1-5; TRBD1 matches 7 bases. The germline CDR1 and CDR2 sequences are SNHLY and FYNNEI. The V gene end was trimmed by 7 bases and the J gene end by 5 bases; junction bases not matched to a gene: 8. The CDR3 totals 14 residues. The DNA for the CDR3 is TGTGCCAGCAAGCAGGACAGGAGTTATCAGCCCCAGCATTTT. Translation gives CASKQDRSYQPQHF. Complete variable domain (other parts from reference TRBV2 and TRBJ1-5): EPEVTQTPSHQVTQMGQEVILRCVPISNHLYFYWYRQILGQKVEFLVSFYNNEISEKSEIFDDQFSVERPDGSNFTLKIRSTKLEDSAMYFCASKQDRSYQPQHFGDGTRLSIL.

This chain uses TRBV19 with TRBJ1-2; 9 bases are shared with TRBD1. J was trimmed by 2 bases and V by 11 bases; bases with no gene match: 3. Germline V gives CDR1 LNHDA, CDR2 SQIVND (reference sequence). The CDR3 is 12 amino acids. The CDR3: CAGGTGNYGYTF. CDR3 nucleotide sequence: TGTGCCGGGGGGACAGGGAACTATGGCTACACCTTC.

The chain combines TRBV9 with TRBJ2-5; 7 nucleotides agree with TRBD2. CDR3 length: 14 residues. Germline lookup yields CDR1 SGDLS and CDR2 YYNGEE. J gave up 5 bases and V 4 bases, and 8 bases lay outside the gene matches. In DNA form, the CDR3 reads TGTGCCAGCAGCCCCTCTGGGGGGGAGGAGACCCAGTACTTC. Residues: CASSPSGGEETQYF.

The chain couples TRBV25-1 to TRBJ2-7; 11 bases line up with TRBD1. CDR1 is MGHDK, CDR2 SYGVNS, per germline. This CDR3 has 17 residues. Trimming at V came to 7 bases and at J to 3 bases, leaving 14 bases not matched to a gene. CDR3 amino acids: CASTSTHTGTGGYEQYF. The CDR3 region has the DNA TGTGCCAGCACATCTACTCACACCGGGACAGGGGGCTACGAGCAGTACTTC.

The V call is TRBV5-6, the J call TRBJ2-2, with D uncertain. Trimming stripped 0 bases from V and 4 bases from J, with 4 bases between. The CDR3 sequence is 13 residues long. The germline CDR1 and CDR2 sequences are SGHDT and YYEEEE. The CDR3 region has the DNA TGTGCCAGCAGCTTGGACTTCACCGGGGAGCTGTTTTTT. Its translation is CASSLDFTGELFF. Full variable domain (outside the CDR3, taken from reference TRBV5-6 and TRBJ2-2): DAGVTQSPTHLIKTRGQQVTLRCSPKSGHDTVSWYQQALGQGPQFIFQYYEEEERQRGNFPDRFSGHQFPNYSSELNVNALLLGDSALYLCASSLDFTGELFFGEGSRLTVL.

The chain uses TRBV30 and TRBJ1-2; possible D gene TRBD1, 5 bases. Trimming pared 4 bases from V and 4 bases from J, leaving 16 bases between. Germline V gene lookup returns CDR1 GTSNPN and CDR2 SVGIG (reference sequence). This CDR3 comprises 14 residues. The CDR3 sequence: CAWISLSGLYGYTF. CDR3 nucleotides: TGTGCCTGGATTAGTCTTTCAGGGCTCTATGGCTACACCTTC.

The V gene is TRBV19, the J gene TRBJ2-7, with 8 bases matching TRBD1. The CDR3 covers 14 residues. V gave up 3 bases and J gave up 2 bases; unmatched junction bases: 3. Looked up from germline, CDR1 is LNHDA and CDR2 is SQIVND (reference sequence). In DNA, the CDR3 is TGTGCCAGTAGTATGGGGACAGGACCCTACGAGCAGTACTTC. It yields the protein CASSMGTGPYEQYF.

The chain has TRBV10-3 and TRBJ1-5; possibly TRBD1 for D (5 bases). V dropped 0 bases and J dropped 6 bases, with 12 bases sitting between them. Germline values: CDR1 ENHRY, CDR2 SYGVKD. The CDR3 consists of 15 residues. CDR3 loop: CAISESGPGVQPQHF. CDR3 nucleotides: TGTGCCATCAGTGAGTCGGGCCCGGGGGTTCAGCCCCAGCATTTT.

The chain employs TRBV7-8 and TRBJ2-5; D call uncertain. Deletions cut 3 bases from V and 2 bases from J, with 7 bases between. This CDR3 has 13 residues. Germline loops: CDR1 SGHVS, CDR2 FQNEAQ. The CDR3 loop is CASSFDLQETQYF. The DNA for the CDR3 is TGTGCCAGCAGCTTTGACTTACAAGAGACCCAGTACTTC.

Note on this clone: Being one base from a much bigger clone, this may be a read error. The chain is built from TRBV10-2 and TRBJ1-1; 8 bases match TRBD1. The CDR3 spans 14 residues. Germline V gene lookup returns CDR1 WSHSY and CDR2 SAAADI. Trimming removed 4 bases from V and 1 base from J; junction bases left unmatched: 2. Here the CDR3 DNA reads TGCGCCAGCAGTGCGACAGGGGAGAACACTGAAGCTTTCTTT. Amino acid sequence: CASSATGENTEAFF.

CDR3 coding DNA: TGTGCCAGCAGCTTAGGGACAGGGTTCTACGAGCAGTACTTC. It yields the protein CASSLGTGFYEQYF. The V and J genes are TRBV13 and TRBJ2-7; 7 nucleotides match TRBD1. After removal of 0 bases from V and 3 bases from J, the junction contained 2 bases not matched to a gene. This CDR3 has 14 amino acids. Germline CDR1 PRHDT, CDR2 FYEKMQ (reference sequence).

This clone was detected only once. This chain uses TRBV30 with TRBJ1-4, with 7 positions matching TRBD1. J was trimmed by 8 bases and V by 4 bases; bases with no gene match: 1. In germline, CDR1 is GTSNPN, CDR2 SVGIG (reference sequence). The CDR3 is 11 amino acids. The CDR3 bases are TGTGCCTGGATGGACAGGGAAAAACTGTTTTTT. Its protein is CAWMDREKLFF.

This chain links TRBV25-1 with TRBJ2-7; D uncertain. The CDR3 extends over 11 amino acids. V was cut by 3 bases and J by 12 bases, with 12 bases left in between. Per the germline V gene, CDR1 is MGHDK and CDR2 is SYGVNS. The chain's CDR3 is CASSDGPASYF. The CDR3 nucleotides are TGTGCCAGCAGTGATGGGCCTGCGTCGTACTTC.